This T cell receptor (beta chain) appears in the sequencing data of a study of T cell responses to AZD1222 COVID-19 vaccine. At the level of the study: Investigators merged groups given second doses at roughly 4 or roughly 12 weeks. Study observations and caveats: Dominant CD4 TCR responses targeted spike regions 160-218 and 743-854. Reports indicate that nearly half of spike-specific TCRs are directed at unmutated variant regions. No day 14 peak samples; only post-peak repertoires were characterized.

About this clone: Its antigen is not identified.

The CDR3 has 16 amino acids. Germline loops: CDR1 SGHRS, CDR2 YFSETQ. V lost 5 bases, J lost 0 bases, and 8 bases stayed unmatched. Repertoires were generated with immunoSEQ multiplex PCR, while TCRdb's copy carries only in-frame clones and drops some. This sample has 95,000 to 130,000 clones, with just under 95% found just once. The sample consisted of peripheral blood, taken on day 0 of AZD1222 vaccination. The chain carries TRBV5-1 and TRBJ2-1, with TRBD2 matching over 7 bases. This clonotype originated in an adult in good health. The CDR3 nucleotides read TGCGCCAGCAGTTATTTAGCGGGTAGCTCCTACAATGAGCAGTTCTTC. It encodes CASSYLAGSSYNEQFF.